The 23 T cell receptor beta chains below come from one sample, sequenced in a study of glioma-infiltrating T cells. TCR alpha and beta CDR3 regions were amplified from RNA using iRepertoire nested multiplex PCR. MiXCR, applied by TCRdb to the multiplex PCR reads, yields one record per CDR3 protein. The repertoire holds some 93,000 distinct CDR3 sequences, with around 42% as singletons. The sequencing sample was made of glioma tissue, nonneoplastic brain tissue, or PBMCs (not recorded which). Receptors were obtained from a human donor with low-grade glioma or glioblastoma, undergoing nonglioma brain surgery, or in good health (not recorded which).

The gene calls are TRBV29-1 and TRBJ2-2; unclear D gene. This CDR3 has 12 residues. Trimming took off 7 bases at V and 7 bases at J, with 13 bases between the two ends. Germline loops: CDR1 SQVTM, CDR2 ANQGSEA. CDR3 coding DNA: TGCAGCGGACTGACCGAAATCGGGGAGCTGTTTTTT. Translated: CSGLTEIGELFF.

To note about this clonotype: One junction end does not reproduce the germline sequence, and a read error may be involved. The chain has TRBV28 and TRBJ2-3; possibly TRBD1 for D (6 bases). The V gene's germline CDR1 is MDHEN and CDR2 SYDVKM. The CDR3 covers 12 residues. Here the CDR3 reads CGSSAGVDTRYF. CDR3 coding DNA: TGTGGCAGTAGTGCAGGGGTAGATACGCGGTATTTT.

The chain is built from TRBV6-5 and TRBJ2-7, with 7 bases matching TRBD1. Germline V CDR1 and CDR2: MNHEY, SVGAGI. The CDR3 is 15 amino acids. Germline trimming cut 6 bases from V and 3 bases from J; bases unmatched to any gene: 11. The DNA of the CDR3 is TGTGCCAGCAGCTCAGAACAGGGGCTATTCTACGAGCAGTACTTC. Protein: CASSSEQGLFYEQYF.

This clonotype has a count of ten or more. The chain carries TRBV2 and TRBJ2-5; weak D call: TRBD2 (6 bases). The V end was cut by 4 bases, the J end by 1 base, with 7 bases between. This CDR3 comprises 13 residues. CDR1 is SNHLY and CDR2 is FYNNEI in the germline V gene. CDR3 loop: CASSGRVQETQYF. The CDR3 region has the DNA TGTGCCAGCAGTGGGAGGGTCCAAGAGACCCAGTACTTC.

The rearrangement links TRBV20-1 to TRBJ1-1; D perhaps matches TRBD1 (6 bases). CDR1 DFQATT and CDR2 SNEGSKA come from the germline V gene (reference sequence). V lost 0 bases and J 6 bases, leaving 11 bases between the germline ends. The CDR3 contains 13 residues. DNA of the CDR3: TGCAGTGCTAGAGAGAGGGGGAGCGCTGAAGCTTTCTTT. Amino acid sequence: CSARERGSAEAFF.

Comments on this clonotype: A much bigger clone sits one base away, suggesting this may be a read error. The CDR3 DNA follows: TGCAGCGTTGGACAGGGCCACGAGCAGTACTTC. This codes for CSVGQGHEQYF. The rearrangement joins TRBV29-1 to TRBJ2-7; 7 bases map to TRBD1. The V gene's germline CDR1 is SQVTM and CDR2 ANQGSEA. The CDR3 length is 11 residues. V was clipped by 4 bases and J by 5 bases; unmatched bases: 2.

In this sample, this clonotype turned up many times. In DNA form, the CDR3 reads TGTGCCAGCAGTGATGAGATAGCGGGAGGAAGCACAGATACGCAGTATTTT. It encodes CASSDEIAGGSTDTQYF. V gene TRBV25-1 combines with J gene TRBJ2-3; 10 bases line up with TRBD2. V shed 3 bases and J 0 bases; nucleotides not matched to a gene: 6. Germline assignment: CDR1 MGHDK and CDR2 SYGVNS. The CDR3 contains 17 residues.

Note on this clonotype: A junction boundary mismatches the germline segment, possibly from a read error. The chain has TRBV24-1 and TRBJ2-5; either TRBD1 or TRBD2 may supply D (7 bases each). In germline, CDR1 is KGHDR, CDR2 SFDVKD. The CDR3 spans 14 residues. The DNA for the CDR3 is TGTGCCACAAGTGATTCACAGGGGAGGGGGACCCAGTACTTC. Its translation: CATSDSQGRGTQYF.

This clonotype was picked up many times. The V and J genes are TRBV19 and TRBJ2-6, with D tentatively TRBD2 (5 bases). This CDR3 has 15 residues. CDR1 LNHDA and CDR2 SQIVND come from the germline V gene (reference sequence). V lost 6 bases to trimming and J lost 0 bases, with 9 bases between them. This CDR3 reads CASSISGSGANVLTF. In nucleotides, the CDR3 is TGTGCCAGTAGCATCAGCGGCTCTGGGGCCAACGTCCTGACTTTC.

The chain is built from TRBV6-2 or TRBV6-3 and TRBJ2-1; 12 bases agree with TRBD1. There are 18 residues in the CDR3. The germline V gene has CDR1 MNHEY and CDR2 SVGEGT. Germline trimming cut 2 bases from V and 10 bases from J; bases unmatched to any gene: 15. The chain's CDR3 is CASSYPQGDRGRSYEQFF. As DNA, the CDR3 is TGTGCCAGCAGTTACCCCCAAGGGGACAGGGGGCGATCCTACGAGCAGTTCTTC.

This clonotype has a count of ten or more. The chain recombines TRBV6-2 or TRBV6-3 with TRBJ2-5; 10 bases match TRBD2. Unmatched junction bases numbered 8, after V lost 2 bases and J lost 5 bases. Germline V lookup: CDR1 MNHEY, CDR2 SVGEGT. The CDR3 extends over 16 amino acids. CDR3 DNA: TGTGCCAGCAGTTACCAAGCGGGAGGGCCGTTGGAGACCCAGTACTTC. Protein product: CASSYQAGGPLETQYF.

To note about this clonotype: Just one base apart from a much larger clone, this may be a read error. CDR3 DNA: TGTGCCAGCAGTACAGGGCCAGATACGCAGTGTTTT. Translation gives CASSTGPDTQCF. V is TRBV5-5 and J is TRBJ2-3, with TRBD1 as a possible D gene (6 bases). Germline V gene lookup returns CDR1 SGHKS and CDR2 YYEKEE (reference sequence). The CDR3 consists of 12 residues.

This clonotype has a count of ten or more. V usage is TRBV18 and J usage is TRBJ1-4, with D unclear. CDR3 length: 14 amino acids. V gave up 5 bases and J gave up 0 bases, with 7 bases separating them. From germline, CDR1 is KGHSH and CDR2 LQKENI. DNA of the CDR3: TGTGCCAGCTCAAACGAGGCAACTAATGAAAAACTGTTTTTT. This sequence encodes CASSNEATNEKLFF. The complete variable domain, with remaining parts taken from reference TRBV18 and TRBJ1-4, reads NAGVMQNPRHLVRRRGQEARLRCSPMKGHSHVYWYRQLPEEGLKFMVYLQKENIIDESGMPKERFSAEFPKEGPSILRIQQVVRGDSAAYFCASSNEATNEKLFFGSGTQLSVL.

V and J are TRBV20-1 and TRBJ2-7; D is tentatively TRBD1 or TRBD2 (5 bases each). Germline CDR1 is DFQATT and CDR2 is SNEGSKA (reference sequence). This CDR3 is built from 14 residues. V lost 4 bases to trimming and J lost 9 bases, with 22 bases between them. The CDR3 DNA reads TGCAGTGCTAAGGGGCCGTCTAGCTGGAGCGGGCAGTACTTC. It encodes CSAKGPSSWSGQYF.

This clonotype was detected ten times or more. V and J are TRBV5-1 and TRBJ2-1; 8 nucleotides match TRBD1. Per the germline V gene, CDR1 is SGHRS and CDR2 is YFSETQ. The CDR3 consists of 14 residues. V lost 0 bases and J lost 8; bases outside the gene matches: 4. The CDR3 nucleotides read TGCGCCAGCAGCTTGGGACAGGGGTTCCATGAGCAGTTCTTC. It specifies CASSLGQGFHEQFF.

As for this clonotype: Possible read error: a much larger clone is one base away. V is TRBV5-1 and J is TRBJ2-1; D is tentatively TRBD1 or TRBD2 (6 bases each). The CDR3 consists of 16 residues. From germline, CDR1 is SGHRS and CDR2 YFSETQ. Here the CDR3 reads CARSLQRGATYNEQFF. The CDR3, as DNA: TGCGCCAGAAGCTTGCAGAGGGGGGCCACCTACAATGAGCAGTTCTTC.

The V call is TRBV9, the J call TRBJ2-3; no clear D gene. The CDR3 covers 16 residues. CDR1 and CDR2 (germline): SGDLS, YYNGEE. V gave up 0 bases and J gave up 0 bases, with 11 bases separating them. The CDR3 region has the DNA TGTGCCAGCAGCGTAGGTCCGGCACCTAGCACAGATACGCAGTATTTT. As protein: CASSVGPAPSTDTQYF. Variable domain in full (rest from reference TRBV9 and TRBJ2-3): DSGVTQTPKHLITATGQRVTLRCSPRSGDLSVYWYQQSLDQGLQFLIQYYNGEERAKGNILERFSAQQFPDLHSELNLSSLELGDSALYFCASSVGPAPSTDTQYFGPGTRLTVL.

Comments on this clonotype: A single base separates this from a much larger clone, so it may be a read error. V gene TRBV7-2 combines with J gene TRBJ2-7; 11 nucleotides agree with TRBD1. V lost 5 bases to trimming and J lost 1 base; unmatched junction nucleotides: 7. Germline values: CDR1 SGHTA, CDR2 FQGNSA. The CDR3 covers 16 residues. The CDR3 sequence: CASSPPGQGGSYEQYF. The DNA for the CDR3 is TGTGCCAGCAGCCCCCCGGGACAGGGGGGGTCCTACGAGCAGTACTTC.

This clonotype has a count of ten or more. V is TRBV7-9 and J is TRBJ2-1; weak D call: TRBD2 (5 bases). Between the trimmed V and J ends, which lost 4 bases and 2 bases, there was a span of 12 bases. This CDR3 has 15 residues. Germline V gives CDR1 SEHNR, CDR2 FQNEAQ (reference sequence). This chain's CDR3 is CASSSPSGPYNEQFF. CDR3 nucleotides: TGTGCCAGCAGCTCCCCCAGCGGCCCCTACAATGAGCAGTTCTTC.

This clonotype was found many times. The chain recombines TRBV18 with TRBJ1-2; D unresolved. The germline CDR1 and CDR2 sequences are KGHSH and LQKENI. CDR3 size: 14 residues. Trimming took off 0 bases at V and 4 bases at J, with 9 bases between the two ends. The CDR3 nucleotides are TGTGCCAGCTCACCACCCCCGACGGCCTATGGCTACACCTTC. It is translated as CASSPPPTAYGYTF.

This clonotype was counted at least ten times. J is TRBJ1-3 and V is TRBV27; no reliable D call. Germline CDR1 is MNHEY and CDR2 is SMNVEV (reference sequence). V lost 7 bases, J lost 1 base, and 8 bases lay in between. The CDR3 sequence is 13 residues long. CDR3 sequence (DNA): TGTGCCAGCATAGTTGAGTCTGGAAACACCATATATTTT. It yields the protein CASIVESGNTIYF.

This clonotype occurred many times. The chain carries TRBV6-1 and TRBJ2-7; TRBD2 might be the D (6 bases). The CDR3 spans 15 residues. V lost 6 bases to trimming and J lost 3 bases, with 18 bases between them. Germline V gene data show CDR1 as MNHNS and CDR2 as SASEGT. CDR3 sequence reads: CASRPTGDSHYEQYF. In DNA form, the CDR3 reads TGTGCCAGCAGACCAACGGGGGATTCTCACTACGAGCAGTACTTC.

A word on this clonotype: The junction and the germline gene differ at one end; a read error may be behind it. The V and J genes are TRBV6-6 and TRBJ2-1; TRBD2 is a possible D gene (6 bases). Germline assignment: CDR1 MNHNY and CDR2 SVGAGI (reference sequence). CDR3 length: 14 residues. The CDR3 here is CASRLEWLYNEQIF. The CDR3 coding sequence is TGTGCCAGCCGACTAGAGTGGCTATACAATGAGCAGATCTTC.